These T cell receptor beta chains were read from a single sample in a study of PD-L1 blockade in urothelial cancer. The table came from immunoSEQ multiplex PCR; TCRdb's copy has only in-frame clones and leaves some out. The sample includes about 63,000 clones, roughly 79% of them seen just once. The sequences come from PBMCs, collected around atezolizumab (anti-PD-L1) treatment. The receptors come from a man aged 65 to 79 with urothelial cancer. Each CDR3 is given without its conserved first and last residue.

v_gene,CDR3aa
TRBV6-5,ASSASGPYNEQF
TRBV7-9,ASSLSGTGGETQY
TRBV5-6,ASSLVGTDSGNTIY
TRBV7-2,ASSQRGATDTQY
TRBV6-1,ASSRDYNSPLH
TRBV7-3,ASSSQGGSEGTEAF
TRBV10-2,ASSVLAGGPLDTQY
TRBV29-1,SVEERTGNNEQF
TRBV11-3,ASSLRVAEQY
TRBV6-1,ASSEPDRDEQY
TRBV15,ATSRDLYAVNTEAF
TRBV12-5,ASGLEAVVTGELF
TRBV9,ASSSSGGRNTEAF
TRBV5-1,ASSSTGSNYGYT
TRBV10-3,AIREQGAGETQY
TRBV25-1,ASSELAGGTYSYNEQF
TRBV5-1,ASSLNAGQGSEKLF
TRBV5-1,ASSLRDRGRGEQF
TRBV7-9,ASSADAGAGDTQY
TRBV6-1,ASSVGGGTDTQY
TRBV19,ASSTSRDSRYEQY
TRBV5-1,ASSSLGQGEEQY
TRBV7-2,ASSSARASDTQY
TRBV15,ATRRGPSYEQY
TRBV6-5,ASSYSPTGDTGELF
TRBV2,ASSGPPPGGEKLF
TRBV19,ASSIGATANYGYT
TRBV11-3,ASSLVPPAQGPYEQY
TRBV27,ASSLATSRTDTQY
TRBV11-3,ASSSPFSGVYEQY
TRBV11-2,ASSFGSTSYEQY
TRBV5-1,ASSSGTGEFPGGYT
TRBV7-6,ASSLRTGDGYT
TRBV5-1,ASSLVLDSKNEQF
TRBV28,ASSFPRGAAGLEAF
TRBV19,ASKGASGATDTQY
TRBV19,ASSRPSGSSYNEQF
TRBV5-1,ASSLEGEEQY
TRBV4-1,ASSLGHPNQPQH
TRBV5-1,ASSLAGTGGSEQY
TRBV2,ASGRDRGPEAF
TRBV5-4,ASSLRQGVTSYEQY
TRBV19,ASSPSPGQGAEGEAF
TRBV5-1,ASSIGTVTTTEAF
TRBV11-2,ASSLLRYNEQF
TRBV2,ASSERRGETQY
TRBV15,ATSRDRTLDIQY
TRBV7-2,ASSLAGTSGIDEQF
TRBV10-3,AISETGTTEAF
TRBV2,ARRTSGQETQY
TRBV10-3,ASRDRGGDYGYT
TRBV7-2,ASSLGSSWNEQF
TRBV28,ASRPFRGTGGNGYT
TRBV7-9,ASSRGWQGDEQY
TRBV5-1,ASSLESLSYNEQF
TRBV5-5,ASSLTQGRTGELF